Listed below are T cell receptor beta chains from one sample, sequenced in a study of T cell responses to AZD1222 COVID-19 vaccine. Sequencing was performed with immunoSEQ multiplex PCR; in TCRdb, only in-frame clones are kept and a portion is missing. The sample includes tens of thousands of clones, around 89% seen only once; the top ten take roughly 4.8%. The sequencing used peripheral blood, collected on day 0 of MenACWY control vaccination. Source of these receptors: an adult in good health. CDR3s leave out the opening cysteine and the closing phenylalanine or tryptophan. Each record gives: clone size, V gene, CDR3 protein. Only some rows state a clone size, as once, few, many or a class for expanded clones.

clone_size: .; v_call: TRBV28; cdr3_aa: ASSEGGAVAYEQY
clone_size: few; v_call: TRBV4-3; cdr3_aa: ASSQRTGSYEQY
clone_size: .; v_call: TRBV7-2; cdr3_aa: ASSGVTGAYEQY
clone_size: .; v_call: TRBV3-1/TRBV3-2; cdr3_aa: ASSQAEGLAGYVGYNEQF
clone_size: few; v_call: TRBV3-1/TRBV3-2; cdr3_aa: ASSQGGELF
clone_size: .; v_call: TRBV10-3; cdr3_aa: AISARDTEAF
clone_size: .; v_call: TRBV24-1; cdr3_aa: ATSDLGGFQF
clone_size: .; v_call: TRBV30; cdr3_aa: AWSRRGTTEAF
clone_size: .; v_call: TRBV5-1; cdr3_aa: ASHPTGYSSGANVLT
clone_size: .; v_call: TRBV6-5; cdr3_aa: ASSYSGSDTIY
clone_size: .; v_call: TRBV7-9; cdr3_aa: ASSSGSEAF
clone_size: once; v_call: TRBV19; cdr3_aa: ASSIGGQRFYEQY
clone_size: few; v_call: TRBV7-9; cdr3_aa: ASSLQWGKGTGELF
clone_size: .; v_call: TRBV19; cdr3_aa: ASKEGGGNSPLH
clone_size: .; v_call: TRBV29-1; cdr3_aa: SVENQGVNYGYT
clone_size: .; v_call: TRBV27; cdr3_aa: ASSPPGWDSGANVLT
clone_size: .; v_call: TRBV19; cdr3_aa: ASSIISTEELF
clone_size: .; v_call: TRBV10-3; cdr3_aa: AISQLGEKLF
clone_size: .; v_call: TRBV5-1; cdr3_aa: ASSLVFRQGRTYEQY
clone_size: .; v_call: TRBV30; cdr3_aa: AWRKGPAASYEQY
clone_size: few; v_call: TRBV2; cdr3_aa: ASSEELTTEAF
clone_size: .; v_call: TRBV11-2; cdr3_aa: AGSLAGSPYNEQF
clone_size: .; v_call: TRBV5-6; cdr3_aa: ASSPKGTARGVYEQY
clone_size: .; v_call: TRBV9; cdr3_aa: ASSVGGVDTEAF
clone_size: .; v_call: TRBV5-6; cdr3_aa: ASAAFSSGLYNEQF
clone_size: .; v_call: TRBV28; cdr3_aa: AITSGLAGSRYEQY
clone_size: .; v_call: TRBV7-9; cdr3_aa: ASSIRDSPLSTDTQY
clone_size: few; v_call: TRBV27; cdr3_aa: ASSLKSAGVYGYT
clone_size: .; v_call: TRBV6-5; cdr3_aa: ASSWGEGGEQF
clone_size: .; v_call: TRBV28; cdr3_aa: ASSPQGWQPQH
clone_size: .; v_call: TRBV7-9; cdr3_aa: ASSSQQSGARAGELF
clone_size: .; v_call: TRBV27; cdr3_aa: ASSSPLGGGYT
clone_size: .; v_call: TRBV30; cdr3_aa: AGNAGVGWLF
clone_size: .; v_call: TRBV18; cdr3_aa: ASSPQFRDTEAF
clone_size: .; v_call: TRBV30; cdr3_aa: ACTWGSSSNQPQH
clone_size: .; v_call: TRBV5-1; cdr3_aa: ASSLGRPDTEAF
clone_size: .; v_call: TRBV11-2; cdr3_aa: ASSWDRGGDTQY
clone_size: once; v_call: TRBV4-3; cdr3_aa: ASSQADRGDINSPLH
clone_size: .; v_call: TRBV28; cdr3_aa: ASSFGRLPSEQY
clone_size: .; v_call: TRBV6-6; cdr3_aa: ASKDRGISGNTIY
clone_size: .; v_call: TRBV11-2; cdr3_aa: ASSLSLGSIYGYT
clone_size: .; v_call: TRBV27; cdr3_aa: ASSFRDRGTDTQY
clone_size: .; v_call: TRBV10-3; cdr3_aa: AITNSGTGSWDGYT
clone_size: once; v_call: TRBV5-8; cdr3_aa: ASSKAAGDGGNTIY
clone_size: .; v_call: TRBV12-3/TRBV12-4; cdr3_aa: ASSFLDRLRPY
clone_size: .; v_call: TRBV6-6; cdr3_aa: ASSKDSNQPQH
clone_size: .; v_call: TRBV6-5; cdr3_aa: ASRYSNYGYT
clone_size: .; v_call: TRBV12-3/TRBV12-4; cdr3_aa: ACGQLDEQY
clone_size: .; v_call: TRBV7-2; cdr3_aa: ASSGFRLASGHEQF
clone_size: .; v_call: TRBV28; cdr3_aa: ASSFTGYTGELF
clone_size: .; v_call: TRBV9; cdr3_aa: ASSVALHETGVGGYT
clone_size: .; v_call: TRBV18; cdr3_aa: ASSPKLGDEKLF
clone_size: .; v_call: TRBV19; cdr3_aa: ASSSGLIRADTQY